This T cell receptor beta chain is drawn from a study of Ad26.COV2.S vaccination and SARS-CoV-2 variants. Overall study context: Participants got Ad26.COV2.S intramuscularly, once or twice 56 days apart.

With V trimmed by 2 bases and J by 0 bases, 4 bases remained unmatched. CDR3 size: 15 residues. Germline-derived CDR1 and CDR2 are SGHVS and FNYEAQ. Regarding treatment: 15 to 20 received Ad26.COV2.S at low or high dose, single or two shots; 5 received placebo; per-sample allocation not given. Sampling happened 63 days after the first vaccine or placebo injection. Data came from immunoSEQ multiplex PCR; TCRdb stores just in-frame clones and leaves some out. Among some 340,000 clones listed, about 86% were seen once. The source material was peripheral blood, sampled in a trial of Ad26.COV2.S vaccine versus placebo. This chain joins TRBV7-6 and TRBJ2-7; TRBD1 aligns across 7 bases. The sequence came from a person aged 18-60 years who received the Ad26.COV2.S COVID-19 vaccine or a placebo. CDR3 sequence: CASSLRDSNSYEQYF. CDR3 bases: TGTGCCAGCAGCTTAAGGGACAGCAACTCCTACGAGCAGTACTTC.